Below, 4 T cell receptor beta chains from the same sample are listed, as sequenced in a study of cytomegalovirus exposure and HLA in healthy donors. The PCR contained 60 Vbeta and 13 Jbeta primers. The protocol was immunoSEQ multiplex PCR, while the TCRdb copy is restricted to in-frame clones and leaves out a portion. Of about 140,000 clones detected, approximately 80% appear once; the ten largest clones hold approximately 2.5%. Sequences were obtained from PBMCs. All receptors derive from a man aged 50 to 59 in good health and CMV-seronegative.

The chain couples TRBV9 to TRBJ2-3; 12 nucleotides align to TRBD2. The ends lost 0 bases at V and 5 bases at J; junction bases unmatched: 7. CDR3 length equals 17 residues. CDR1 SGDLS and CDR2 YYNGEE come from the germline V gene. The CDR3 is CASSVAASGRVGDTQYF. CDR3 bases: TGTGCCAGCAGCGTAGCGGCTAGCGGGAGGGTAGGAGATACGCAGTATTTT.

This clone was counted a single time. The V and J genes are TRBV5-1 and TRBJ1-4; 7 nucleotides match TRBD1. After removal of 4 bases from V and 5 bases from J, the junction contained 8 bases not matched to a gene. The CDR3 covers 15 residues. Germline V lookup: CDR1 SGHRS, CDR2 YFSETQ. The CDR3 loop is CASSPGTAVNEKLFF. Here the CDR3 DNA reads TGCGCCAGCAGCCCTGGGACAGCTGTAAATGAAAAACTGTTTTTT.

The CDR3 bases are TGTGCCAGCAGCCCATTCCCTAGCGGGAGGTCCTACAATGAGCAGTTCTTC. Translation gives CASSPFPSGRSYNEQFF. This chain joins TRBV11-2 and TRBJ2-1, with TRBD2 identical over 11 bases. Per germline, CDR1 SGHAT and CDR2 FQNNGV. The CDR3 sequence is 17 residues long. The J segment lost 1 base and the V segment lost 5 bases, leaving 7 bases of the junction unmatched.

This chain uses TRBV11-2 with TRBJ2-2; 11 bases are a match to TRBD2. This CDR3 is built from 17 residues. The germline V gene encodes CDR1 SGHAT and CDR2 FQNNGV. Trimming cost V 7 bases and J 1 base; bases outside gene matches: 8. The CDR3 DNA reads TGTGCCAGCACCCCACTTAGCGGGGGGGTGAACACCGGGGAGCTGTTTTTT. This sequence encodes CASTPLSGGVNTGELFF.